The entry below describes one T cell receptor (beta chain). No antigen is known for it. The V gene's germline CDR1 is SGHAT and CDR2 FQNNGV. This CDR3 has 12 residues. The germline V and J ends were trimmed by 5 bases and 3 bases, with 8 bases remaining between them. This record belongs to a study of response to subunit inactivated influenza vaccine. TCRdb reprocessed the RT-PCR reads via MiXCR and lists one record per CDR3 protein. The sample has approximately 530,000 distinct CDR3 sequences, approximately 7.1% seen once. General study results and limits: Each seasonal influenza vaccination, the authors suggested, recruits few new T cells.

The rearrangement joins TRBV11-2 to TRBJ2-7; no clear D. Sequenced material: PBMCs from blood, taken 23 to 25 months after vaccination. This receptor was identified in a man aged 45 to 70 who received an inactivated influenza vaccine. The CDR3 coding sequence is TGTGCCAGCAGCGACCAACTCTACGAGCAGTACTTC. Translated, it gives CASSDQLYEQYF.